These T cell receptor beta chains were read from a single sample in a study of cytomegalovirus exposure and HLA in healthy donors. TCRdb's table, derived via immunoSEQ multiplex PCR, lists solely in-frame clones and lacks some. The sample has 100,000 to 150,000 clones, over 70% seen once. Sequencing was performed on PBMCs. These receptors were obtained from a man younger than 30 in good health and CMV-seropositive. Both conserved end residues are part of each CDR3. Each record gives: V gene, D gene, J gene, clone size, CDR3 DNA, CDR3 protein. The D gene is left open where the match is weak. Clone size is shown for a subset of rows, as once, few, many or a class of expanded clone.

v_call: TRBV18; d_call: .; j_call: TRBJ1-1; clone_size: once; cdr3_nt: TGTGCCAGCTCATATATAGAGGGGGTGAGCACTGAAGCTTTCTTT; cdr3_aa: CASSYIEGVSTEAFF
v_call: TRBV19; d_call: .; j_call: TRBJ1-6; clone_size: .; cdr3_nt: TGTGCCAGTAGTTCAGTGGAGGTGTCACCCCTCCACTTT; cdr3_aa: CASSSVEVSPLHF
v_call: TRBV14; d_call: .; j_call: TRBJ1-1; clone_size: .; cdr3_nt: TGTGCCAGCAGCCAGGAGCAGAACACTGAAGCTTTCTTT; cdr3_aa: CASSQEQNTEAFF
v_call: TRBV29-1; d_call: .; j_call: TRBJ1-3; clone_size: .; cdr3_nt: TGCAGCGTTTATGAGGGGTGGGAGGCTGGAAACACCATATATTTT; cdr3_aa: CSVYEGWEAGNTIYF
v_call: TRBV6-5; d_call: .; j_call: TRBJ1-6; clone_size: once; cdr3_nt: TGTGCCAGCAGTTATGAAGGGCGGGGACCGTCCCTCCACTTT; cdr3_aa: CASSYEGRGPSLHF
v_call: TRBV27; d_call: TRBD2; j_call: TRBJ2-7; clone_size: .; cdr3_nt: TGTGCCAGCAGTTCCGGGACTAGCGGTTATTTTCAGGCGGAGCAGTACTTC; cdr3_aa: CASSSGTSGYFQAEQYF
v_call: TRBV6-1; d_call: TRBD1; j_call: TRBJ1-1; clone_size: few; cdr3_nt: TGTGCCAGCAGTGAAGGGACAGGGGGAGGGACTGAAGCTTTCTTT; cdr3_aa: CASSEGTGGGTEAFF
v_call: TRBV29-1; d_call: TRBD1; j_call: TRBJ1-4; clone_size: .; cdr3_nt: TGCAGCGTTTTAAGGGGGCTTAATGAAAAACTGTTTTTT; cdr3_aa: CSVLRGLNEKLFF
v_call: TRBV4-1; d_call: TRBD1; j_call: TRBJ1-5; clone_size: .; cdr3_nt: TGCGCCAGCAGCCCTGGGGCAATGATAGACAGGGACTCCGGGGGACTTCAGCCCCAGCATTTT; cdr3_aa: CASSPGAMIDRDSGGLQPQHF
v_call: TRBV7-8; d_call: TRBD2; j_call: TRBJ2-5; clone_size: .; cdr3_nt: TGTGCCAGCAGCTTAGAAGGGGGACTAGCGGACCAAGAGACCCAGTACTTC; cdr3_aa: CASSLEGGLADQETQYF
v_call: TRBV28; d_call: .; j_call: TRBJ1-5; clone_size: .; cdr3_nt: TGTGCCAGCAGTTTAGACAGCCCGAATCAGCCCCAGCATTTT; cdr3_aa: CASSLDSPNQPQHF
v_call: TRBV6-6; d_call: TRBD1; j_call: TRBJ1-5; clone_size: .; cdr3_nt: TGTGCCAGCAGTGACAGGGGGGAACTTAATCAGCCCCAGCATTTT; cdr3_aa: CASSDRGELNQPQHF
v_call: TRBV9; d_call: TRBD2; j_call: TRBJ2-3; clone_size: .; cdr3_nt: TGTGCCAGCAGCGTAGGTAGCGGGATAGGGGCAGATACGCAGTATTTT; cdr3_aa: CASSVGSGIGADTQYF
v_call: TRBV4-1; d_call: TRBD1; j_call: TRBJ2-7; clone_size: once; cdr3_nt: TGCGCCAGCAGCCAGGACAGGGGAGAGTACGAGCAGTACTTC; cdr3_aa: CASSQDRGEYEQYF
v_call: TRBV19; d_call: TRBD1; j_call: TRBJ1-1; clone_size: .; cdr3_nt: TGTGCCACGTACAGGGGGCGATTGACTGAAGCTTTCTTT; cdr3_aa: CATYRGRLTEAFF
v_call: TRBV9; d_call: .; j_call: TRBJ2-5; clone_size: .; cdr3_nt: TGTGCCAGCAGCGTAGTGCCGGAGCCCGGGGAGACCCAGTACTTC; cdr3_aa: CASSVVPEPGETQYF
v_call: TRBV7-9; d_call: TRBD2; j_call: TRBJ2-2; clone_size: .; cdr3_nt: TGTGCCAGCAGCTCACAACTAGCGTGGGATACCGGGGAGCTGTTTTTT; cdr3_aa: CASSSQLAWDTGELFF
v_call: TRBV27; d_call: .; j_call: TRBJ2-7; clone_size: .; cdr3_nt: TGTGCCAGCAGTGAGGCGCTAGCGTCGTCCTACGAGCAGTACTTC; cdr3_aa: CASSEALASSYEQYF
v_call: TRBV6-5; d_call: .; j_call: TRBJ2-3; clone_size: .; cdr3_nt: TGTGCCAGCAGTTACGGGGGGATTGCAGATACGCAGTATTTT; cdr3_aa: CASSYGGIADTQYF
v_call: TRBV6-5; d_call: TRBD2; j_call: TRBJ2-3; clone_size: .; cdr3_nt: TGTGCCAGCAGTAGGACTAGCGGGAGTACAGATACGCAGTATTTT; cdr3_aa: CASSRTSGSTDTQYF
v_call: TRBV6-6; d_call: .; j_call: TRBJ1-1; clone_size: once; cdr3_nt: TGTGCCAGCACCTTGGGAGCTGAAGCTTTCTTT; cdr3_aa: CASTLGAEAFF
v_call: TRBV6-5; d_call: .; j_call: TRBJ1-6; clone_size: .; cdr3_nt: TGTGCCAGCAGTTATACCCGACAGGTCATTAATTCACCCCTCCACTTT; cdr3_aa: CASSYTRQVINSPLHF
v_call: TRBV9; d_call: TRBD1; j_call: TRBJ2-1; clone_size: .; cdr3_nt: TGTGCCAGCAGCGCTTATACAGGGGAAAGCTCCTACAATGAGCAGTTCTTC; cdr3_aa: CASSAYTGESSYNEQFF
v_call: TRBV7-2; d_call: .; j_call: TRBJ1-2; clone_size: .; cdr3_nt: TGTGCCAGCAGCTTAGCGGCAGGATCTAACTATGGCTACACCTTC; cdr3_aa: CASSLAAGSNYGYTF
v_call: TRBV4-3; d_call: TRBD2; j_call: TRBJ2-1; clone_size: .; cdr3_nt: TGCGCCAGCAGCCAAGAATTAGCGGGATCCTCCTACAATGAGCAGTTCTTC; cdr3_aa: CASSQELAGSSYNEQFF
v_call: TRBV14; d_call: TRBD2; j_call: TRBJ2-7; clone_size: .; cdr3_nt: TGTGCCAGCAGCCAAGAGACTAGCGGACCTCCCTACGAGCAGTACTTC; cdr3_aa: CASSQETSGPPYEQYF
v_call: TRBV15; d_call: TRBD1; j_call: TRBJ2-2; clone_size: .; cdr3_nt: TGTGCCACCCCGGGACAGGGTGGGACCGGGGAGCTGTTTTTT; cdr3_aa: CATPGQGGTGELFF
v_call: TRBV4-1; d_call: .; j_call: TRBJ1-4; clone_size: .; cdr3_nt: TGCGCCAGCAGTAGCCATGCAACTAATGAAAAACTGTTTTTT; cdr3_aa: CASSSHATNEKLFF
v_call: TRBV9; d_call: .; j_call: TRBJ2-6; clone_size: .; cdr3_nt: TGTGCCAGCAGCGTAGTACCTCACCAGACGGGGGCTGGGGCCAACGTCCTGACTTTC; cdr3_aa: CASSVVPHQTGAGANVLTF
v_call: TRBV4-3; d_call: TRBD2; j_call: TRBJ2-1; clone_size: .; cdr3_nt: TGCGCCAGCAGCCAAAGATGGCGGGGGGGCCACGATGAGCAGTTCTTC; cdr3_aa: CASSQRWRGGHDEQFF
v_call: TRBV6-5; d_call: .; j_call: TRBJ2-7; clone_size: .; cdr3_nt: TGTGCCAGCAGTTACGGGCGAGAATACGAGCAGTACTTC; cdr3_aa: CASSYGREYEQYF
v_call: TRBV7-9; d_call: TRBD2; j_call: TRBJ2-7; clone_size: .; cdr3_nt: TGTTCCAGCAGCTTAGGCGGGAGGGGCGGGTACGAGCAGTACTTC; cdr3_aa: CSSSLGGRGGYEQYF
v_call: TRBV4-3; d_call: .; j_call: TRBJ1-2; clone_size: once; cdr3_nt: TGCGCCAGCAGCCAAAGTTTATCCGGGGATGGCTACACCTTC; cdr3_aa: CASSQSLSGDGYTF
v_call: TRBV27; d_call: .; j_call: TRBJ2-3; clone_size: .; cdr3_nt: TGTGCCAGCAGTTTATCGGGTCGGACTCGCACAGATACGCAGTATTTT; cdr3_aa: CASSLSGRTRTDTQYF